A single sample is the source of the 28 T cell receptor beta chains below, sequenced in a study of T cell clusters in autoimmune cytopenias. TRB rearrangements were amplified by touch-down multiplex PCR with mixed TRB-A/B primers. For each CDR3 protein, TCRdb gives one entry from its re-call of the multiplex PCR reads, without DNA. Recorded here are roughly 8,200 distinct CDR3 sequences; the top ten clones represent approximately 30%. Each sample's input was approximately 0.25 ug genomic DNA, 30,000 to 45,000 genome equivalents. Sequencing used peripheral blood. The source is a human donor with an autoimmune cytopenia or autoimmune hepatitis (not recorded which).

V usage is TRBV6-5 and J usage is TRBJ1-4; the TCRdb D gene call, TRBD1, has no DNA to confirm it. This CDR3 has 15 amino acids. Germline lookup yields CDR1 MNHEY and CDR2 SVGAGI. The CDR3 here is CASSDLGTPNEKLFF.

The chain is built from TRBV6-4 and TRBJ2-2; absent DNA, TCRdb's TRBD1 call cannot be checked. The CDR3 has 13 residues. The germline V gene encodes CDR1 MRHNA and CDR2 SNTAGT. This CDR3 is CASSETGTGELFF.

According to its frequency, this clonotype is medium-sized. This chain joins TRBV6-6 and TRBJ1-4; TCRdb indicates TRBD1, and absent DNA this call remains unverified. Germline CDR1 MNHNY, CDR2 SVGAGI (reference sequence). This CDR3 contains 15 residues. The CDR3 spells CASSFDSPKREKLFF.

This chain uses TRBV19 with TRBJ1-1. The CDR3 runs to 14 residues. CDR1 is LNHDA and CDR2 is SQIVND in the germline V gene (reference sequence). CDR3 in amino acids: CASSGGRPNTEAFF.

The rearrangement joins TRBV12-3 or TRBV12-4 to TRBJ2-1; the D call of TRBD2 rests on TCRdb alone, since no DNA is present to check it. The CDR3 consists of 15 residues. The CDR3: CASSPSGLSYNEQFF.

This chain connects TRBV20-1 to TRBJ1-1; without DNA, the TCRdb call of TRBD1 cannot be checked. The CDR3 is made up of 16 amino acids. Germline loops: CDR1 DFQATT, CDR2 SNEGSKA (reference sequence). The CDR3: CSASKGQGLLNTEAFF.

This clonotype counts as medium-sized by frequency. The chain combines TRBV15 with TRBJ2-1. Germline values: CDR1 LNHNV, CDR2 YYDKDF (reference sequence). The CDR3 totals 17 residues. The CDR3 reads CATSRDLGTGTYNEQFF.

The chain joins TRBV19 to TRBJ1-1; TCRdb proposes TRBD1, but this gene call is untestable without DNA. Germline V gene lookup returns CDR1 LNHDA and CDR2 SQIVND (reference sequence). This CDR3 has 14 amino acids. Here the CDR3 reads CASSGNQGWTEAFF.

This chain links TRBV6-4 with TRBJ2-2; TCRdb reports TRBD2, a call that lacks DNA to check it against. The CDR3 is 17 residues long. Germline values: CDR1 MRHNA, CDR2 SNTAGT. The CDR3 region is CASSAQERTLNTGELFF.

This clonotype ranks as medium-sized (0.01 to 0.1%) in terms of frequency. This chain connects TRBV11-1 to TRBJ2-3. The germline V gene has CDR1 SGHAT and CDR2 FQDESV (reference sequence). CDR3 size: 13 residues. CDR3: CASRLAGTDTQYF. Filled out from reference TRBV11-1 and TRBJ2-3, the complete variable domain reads EAEVAQSPRYKITEKSQAVAFWCDPISGHATLYWYRQILGQGPELLVQFQDESVVDDSQLPKDRFSAERLKGVDSTLKIQPAELGDSAMYLCASRLAGTDTQYFGPGTRLTVL.

This chain connects TRBV12-3 or TRBV12-4 to TRBJ1-2; TCRdb's D gene call, TRBD1, goes unchecked for lack of DNA. This CDR3 contains 13 residues. Here the CDR3 reads CASSSQPGDGYTF.

This chain joins TRBV7-9 and TRBJ2-7; TCRdb calls TRBD1, which cannot be checked without DNA. In germline, CDR1 is SEHNR, CDR2 FQNEAQ (reference sequence). The CDR3 consists of 13 residues. The CDR3 reads CDSSGTGTYEQYF.

Frequency places this clonotype as medium-sized. The V and J genes are TRBV6-6 and TRBJ2-5; TCRdb's D gene call, TRBD2, goes unchecked for lack of DNA. The CDR3 sequence is 14 residues long. From germline, CDR1 is MNHNY and CDR2 SVGAGI (reference sequence). The CDR3 loop reads CASSYPGLFGTQYF.

The V and J genes are TRBV20-1 and TRBJ2-2; the TRBD1 assignment by TCRdb is unverifiable without DNA. This CDR3 has 12 amino acids. The germline V gene encodes CDR1 DFQATT and CDR2 SNEGSKA (reference sequence). CDR3 amino acids: CSARGGYGELFF.

Its frequency marks this clonotype as medium-sized. The chain carries TRBV13 and TRBJ2-7; without DNA, the TCRdb call of TRBD2 cannot be checked. Looked up from germline, CDR1 is PRHDT and CDR2 is FYEKMQ (reference sequence). This CDR3 contains 14 residues. The CDR3 region is CASRPTSGRYEQYF. The variable domain in full, with the rest retrieved from reference TRBV13 and TRBJ2-7, is AAGVIQSPRHLIKEKRETATLKCYPIPRHDTVYWYQQGPGQDPQFLISFYEKMQSDKGSIPDRFSAQQFSDYHSELNMSSLELGDSALYFCASRPTSGRYEQYFGPGTRLTVT.

Considering frequency, this clonotype is medium-sized. This chain uses TRBV29-1 with TRBJ1-1. The CDR3 is made up of 16 amino acids. From germline, CDR1 is SQVTM and CDR2 ANQGSEA. The CDR3 spells CSVEDRWRGLNTEAFF.

The CDR3 sequence: CAWSVGFRTEAFF. This chain uses TRBV30 with TRBJ1-1. Germline V gives CDR1 GTSNPN, CDR2 SVGIG (reference sequence). The CDR3 spans 13 residues.

The genes are TRBV5-6 and TRBJ2-1. The germline V gene has CDR1 SGHDT and CDR2 YYEEEE. The CDR3 sequence is 15 residues long. The CDR3 sequence: CASSFERSSYNEQFF.

The gene calls are TRBV6-1 and TRBJ1-3; the TCRdb D gene call, TRBD1, has no DNA to confirm it. Germline V gene lookup returns CDR1 MNHNS and CDR2 SASEGT. The CDR3 totals 16 residues. The CDR3 protein is CASSRPGTVSGNTIYF.

This clonotype registers medium-sized (0.01 to 0.1%) by frequency. The chain combines TRBV29-1 with TRBJ2-7. Germline-derived CDR1 and CDR2 are SQVTM and ANQGSEA. The CDR3 has 12 residues. The CDR3: CSVSSGAYEQYF.

The chain uses TRBV18 and TRBJ2-7. CDR1 and CDR2 from the germline V gene are KGHSH and LQKENI. This CDR3 has 12 amino acids. CDR3 sequence: CASSPPGGEQYF.

Its frequency marks this clonotype as medium-sized. The chain employs TRBV6-5 and TRBJ1-2; TCRdb outputs TRBD1, but without DNA this stays unchecked. This CDR3 spans 16 amino acids. Germline V gene lookup returns CDR1 MNHEY and CDR2 SVGAGI. CDR3 sequence: CASRPETGTGGYGYTF.

By frequency, this clonotype is medium-sized. The CDR3 sequence: CASSPTGGRQETQYF. The V gene is TRBV6-5, the J gene TRBJ2-5; the TCRdb call, TRBD2, lacks DNA for checking. Looked up from germline, CDR1 is MNHEY and CDR2 is SVGAGI. This CDR3 contains 15 residues.

The chain couples TRBV5-1 to TRBJ2-7; there is no DNA to check the TCRdb D call of TRBD2. Germline CDR1 reads SGHRS; CDR2 reads YFSETQ. The CDR3 has 15 residues. The CDR3 loop reads CASRSGLAGWDEQYF.

The chain uses TRBV27 and TRBJ2-1; TCRdb outputs TRBD1, but without DNA this stays unchecked. The CDR3 runs to 16 residues. Germline-derived CDR1 and CDR2 are MNHEY and SMNVEV (reference sequence). Here the CDR3 reads CASSWGPGTGDNEQFF.

V usage is TRBV10-3 and J usage is TRBJ2-1; TCRdb selects TRBD2, and the lack of DNA leaves this call unchecked. Germline V gene sequence: CDR1 ENHRY, CDR2 SYGVKD. The CDR3 loop spans 17 amino acids. CDR3 residues: CAISDVTSGRQGDEQFF.

This chain joins TRBV5-4 and TRBJ1-1; TCRdb's D call of TRBD1 is untestable without DNA. CDR1 is SGHNT and CDR2 is YYREEE in the germline V gene (reference sequence). This CDR3 spans 15 amino acids. The CDR3 loop reads CASSYQTRVNTEAFF.

This sequence joins TRBV10-3 and TRBJ2-7; the TRBD1 assignment by TCRdb is unverifiable without DNA. CDR1 and CDR2 (germline): ENHRY, SYGVKD. CDR3 length equals 14 residues. The CDR3 protein is CAISDPTTGHEQYF.